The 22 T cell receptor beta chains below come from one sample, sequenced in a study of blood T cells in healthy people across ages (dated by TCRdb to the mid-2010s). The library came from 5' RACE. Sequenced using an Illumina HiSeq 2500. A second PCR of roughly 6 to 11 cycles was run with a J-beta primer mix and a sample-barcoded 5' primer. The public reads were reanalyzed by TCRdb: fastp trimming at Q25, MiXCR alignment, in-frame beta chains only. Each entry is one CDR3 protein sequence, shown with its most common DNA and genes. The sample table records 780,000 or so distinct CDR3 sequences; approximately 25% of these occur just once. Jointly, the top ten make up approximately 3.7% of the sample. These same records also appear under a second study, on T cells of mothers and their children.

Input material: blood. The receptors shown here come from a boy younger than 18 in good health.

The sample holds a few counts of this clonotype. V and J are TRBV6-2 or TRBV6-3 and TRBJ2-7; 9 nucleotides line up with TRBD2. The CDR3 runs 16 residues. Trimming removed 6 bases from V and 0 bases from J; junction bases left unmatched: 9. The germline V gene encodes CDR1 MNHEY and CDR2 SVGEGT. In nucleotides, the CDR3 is TGTGCCAGCAGGGGACTAGCTTTACGTCTCTCCTACGAGCAGTACTTC. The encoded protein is CASRGLALRLSYEQYF.

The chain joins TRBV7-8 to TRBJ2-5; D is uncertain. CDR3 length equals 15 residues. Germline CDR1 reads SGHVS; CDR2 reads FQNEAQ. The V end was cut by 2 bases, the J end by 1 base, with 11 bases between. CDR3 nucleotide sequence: TGTGCCAGCAGCTTACTTTTGGGTAGCCAAGAGACCCAGTACTTC. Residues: CASSLLLGSQETQYF.

The CDR3 loop is CATRTASGNTIYF. The CDR3 DNA reads as TGTGCCACCAGGACAGCCTCTGGAAACACCATATATTTT. V gene TRBV15 combines with J gene TRBJ1-3, with a weak D call TRBD1 (5 bases). There are 13 residues in the CDR3. V gave up 6 bases and J gave up 0 bases, with 6 bases separating them. Germline V gives CDR1 LNHNV, CDR2 YYDKDF (reference sequence).

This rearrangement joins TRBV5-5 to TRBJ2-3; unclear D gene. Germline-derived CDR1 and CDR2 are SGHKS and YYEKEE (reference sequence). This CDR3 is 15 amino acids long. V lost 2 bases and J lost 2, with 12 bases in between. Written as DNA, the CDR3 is TGTGCCAGCAGCTTTTTTCAGGATCCCACAGATACGCAGTATTTT. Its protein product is CASSFFQDPTDTQYF.

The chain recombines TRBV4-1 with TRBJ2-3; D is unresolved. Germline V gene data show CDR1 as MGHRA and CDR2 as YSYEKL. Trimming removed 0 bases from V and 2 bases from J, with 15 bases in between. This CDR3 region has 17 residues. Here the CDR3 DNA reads TGCGCCAGCAGCCAAGATAGGTTCGTAGCTTTCACAGATACGCAGTATTTT. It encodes CASSQDRFVAFTDTQYF.

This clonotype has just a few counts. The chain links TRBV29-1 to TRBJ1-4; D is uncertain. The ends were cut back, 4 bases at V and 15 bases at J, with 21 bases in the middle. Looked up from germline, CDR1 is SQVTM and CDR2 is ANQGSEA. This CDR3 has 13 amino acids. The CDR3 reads CSVAMLMKGWVFF. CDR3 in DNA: TGCAGCGTTGCGATGTTAATGAAAGGGTGGGTGTTTTTT.

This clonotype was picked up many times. The CDR3 reads CASSLVWGNEQFF. The CDR3 DNA sequence: TGTGCCAGCAGCTTAGTATGGGGCAATGAGCAGTTCTTC. This chain uses TRBV11-2 with TRBJ2-1; no reliable D call. The V end lost 1 base, the J end lost 6 bases, and 7 bases lay between the germline ends. Germline CDR1 is SGHAT and CDR2 is FQNNGV. CDR3 length: 13 amino acids.

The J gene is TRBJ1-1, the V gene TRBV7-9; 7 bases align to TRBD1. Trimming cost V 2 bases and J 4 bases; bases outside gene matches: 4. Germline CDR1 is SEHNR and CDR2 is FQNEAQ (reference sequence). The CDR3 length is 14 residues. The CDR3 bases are TGTGCCAGCAGCTTAATTACAGGGGTCACTGAAGCTTTCTTT. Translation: CASSLITGVTEAFF.

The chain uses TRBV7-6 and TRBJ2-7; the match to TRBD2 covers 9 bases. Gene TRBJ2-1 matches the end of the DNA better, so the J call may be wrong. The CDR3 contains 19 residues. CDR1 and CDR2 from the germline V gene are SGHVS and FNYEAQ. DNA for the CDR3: TGTGCCAGCAGCCCGGGGGGACCAGCGGGGGGACTAATCTACAATGAGCAGTTCTTC. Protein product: CASSPGGPAGGLIYNEQFF.

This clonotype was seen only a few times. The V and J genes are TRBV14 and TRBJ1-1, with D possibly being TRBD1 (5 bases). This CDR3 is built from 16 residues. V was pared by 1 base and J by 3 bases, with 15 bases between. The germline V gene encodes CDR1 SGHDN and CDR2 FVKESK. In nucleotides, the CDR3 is TGTGCCAGCAGCCAAGGATCCGGGGGTCGGGACACTGAAGCTTTCTTT. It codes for CASSQGSGGRDTEAFF.

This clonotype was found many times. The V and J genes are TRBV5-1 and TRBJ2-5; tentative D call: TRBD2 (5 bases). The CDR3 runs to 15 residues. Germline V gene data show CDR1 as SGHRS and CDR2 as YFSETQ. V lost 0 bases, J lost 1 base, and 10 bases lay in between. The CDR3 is CASSLVVSGQETQYF. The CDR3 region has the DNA TGCGCCAGCAGCTTGGTCGTGAGCGGCCAAGAGACCCAGTACTTC. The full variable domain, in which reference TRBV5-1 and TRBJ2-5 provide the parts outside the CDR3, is KAGVTQTPRYLIKTRGQQVTLSCSPISGHRSVSWYQQTPGQGLQFLFEYFSETQRNKGNFPGRFSGRQFSNSRSEMNVSTLELGDSALYLCASSLVVSGQETQYFGPGTRLLVL.

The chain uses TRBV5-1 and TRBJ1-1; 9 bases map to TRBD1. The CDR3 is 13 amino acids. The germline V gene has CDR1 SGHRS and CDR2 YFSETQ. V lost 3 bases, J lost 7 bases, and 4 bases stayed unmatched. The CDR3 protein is CASSSGQGIEAFF. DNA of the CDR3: TGCGCCAGCAGCTCGGGACAGGGCATTGAAGCTTTCTTT.

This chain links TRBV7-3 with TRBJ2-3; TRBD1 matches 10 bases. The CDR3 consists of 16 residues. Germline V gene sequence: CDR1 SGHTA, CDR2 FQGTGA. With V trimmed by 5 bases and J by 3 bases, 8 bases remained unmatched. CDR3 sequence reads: CASSPTGGLGTDTQYF. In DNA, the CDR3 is TGTGCCAGCAGCCCGACAGGGGGCTTGGGGACAGATACGCAGTATTTT. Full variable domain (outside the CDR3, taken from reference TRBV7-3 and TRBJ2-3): GAGVSQTPSNKVTEKGKYVELRCDPISGHTALYWYRQSLGQGPEFLIYFQGTGAADDSGLPNDRFFAVRPEGSVSTLKIQRTERGDSAVYLCASSPTGGLGTDTQYFGPGTRLTVL.

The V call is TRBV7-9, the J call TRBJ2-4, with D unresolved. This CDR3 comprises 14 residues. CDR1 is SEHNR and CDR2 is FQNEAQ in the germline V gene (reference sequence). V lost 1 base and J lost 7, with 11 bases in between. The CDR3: CASSLVGYGNIQYF. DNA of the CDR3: TGTGCCAGCAGCTTAGTGGGCTATGGGAACATTCAGTACTTC.

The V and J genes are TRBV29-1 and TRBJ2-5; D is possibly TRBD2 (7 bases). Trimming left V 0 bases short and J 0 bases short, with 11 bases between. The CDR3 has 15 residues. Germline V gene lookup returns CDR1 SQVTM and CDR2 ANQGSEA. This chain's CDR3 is CSVEDVGGDQETQYF. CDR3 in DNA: TGCAGCGTTGAAGATGTAGGGGGGGACCAAGAGACCCAGTACTTC.

The CDR3 DNA reads TGTGCCAGCAGCCCCCTCAGGGGACAGGGGAACACATTTCCAGATACGCAGTATTTT. It translates to CASSPLRGQGNTFPDTQYF. The genes are TRBV28 and TRBJ2-3; TRBD1 aligns across 10 bases. This CDR3 has 19 amino acids. Per germline, CDR1 MDHEN and CDR2 SYDVKM. V dropped 6 bases and J dropped 4; count of bases not matched to a gene: 19.

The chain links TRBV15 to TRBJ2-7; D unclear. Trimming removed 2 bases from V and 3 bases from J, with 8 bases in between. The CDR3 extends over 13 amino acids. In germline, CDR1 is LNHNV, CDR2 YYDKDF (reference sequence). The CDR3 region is CATSRIISYEQYF. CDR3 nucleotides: TGTGCCACCAGCAGAATTATCAGCTACGAGCAGTACTTC.

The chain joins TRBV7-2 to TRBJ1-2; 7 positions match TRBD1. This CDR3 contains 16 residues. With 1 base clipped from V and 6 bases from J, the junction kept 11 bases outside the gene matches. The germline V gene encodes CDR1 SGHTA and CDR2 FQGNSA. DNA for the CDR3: TGTGCCAGCAGCTTAGTAGGAGCGGCAGGGGGGGATGGCTACACCTTC. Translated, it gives CASSLVGAAGGDGYTF. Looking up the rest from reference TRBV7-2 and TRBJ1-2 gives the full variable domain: GAGVSQSPSNKVTEKGKDVELRCDPISGHTALYWYRQSLGQGLEFLIYFQGNSAPDKSGLPSDRFSAERTGGSVSTLTIQRTQQEDSAVYLCASSLVGAAGGDGYTFGSGTRLTVV.

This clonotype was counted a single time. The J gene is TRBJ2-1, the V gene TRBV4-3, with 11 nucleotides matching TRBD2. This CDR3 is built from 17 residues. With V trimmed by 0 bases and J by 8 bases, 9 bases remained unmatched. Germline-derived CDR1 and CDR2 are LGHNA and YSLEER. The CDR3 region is CASSQDPSGRRNDEQFF. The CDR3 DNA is TGCGCCAGCAGCCAAGACCCTAGCGGGAGGCGGAACGATGAGCAGTTCTTC.

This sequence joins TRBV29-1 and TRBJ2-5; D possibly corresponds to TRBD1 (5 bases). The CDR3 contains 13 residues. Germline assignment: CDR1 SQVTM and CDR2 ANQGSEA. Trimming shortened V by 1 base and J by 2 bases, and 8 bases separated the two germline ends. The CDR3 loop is CSVEARQQETQYF. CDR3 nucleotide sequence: TGCAGCGTTGAAGCGAGACAGCAAGAGACCCAGTACTTC.

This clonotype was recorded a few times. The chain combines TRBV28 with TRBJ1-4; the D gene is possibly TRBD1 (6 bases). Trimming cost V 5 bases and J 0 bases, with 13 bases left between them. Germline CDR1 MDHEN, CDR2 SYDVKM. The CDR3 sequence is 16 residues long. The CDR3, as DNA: TGTGCCAGCAGTCGGACAGACTATACAACTAATGAAAAACTGTTTTTT. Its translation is CASSRTDYTTNEKLFF.

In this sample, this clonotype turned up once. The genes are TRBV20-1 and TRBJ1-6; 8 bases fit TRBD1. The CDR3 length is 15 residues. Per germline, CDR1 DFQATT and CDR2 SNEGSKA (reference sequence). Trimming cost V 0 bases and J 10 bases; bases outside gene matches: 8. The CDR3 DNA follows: TGCAGTGCTAGAGACCCACTACAGGGGGGCTCACCCCTCCACTTT. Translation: CSARDPLQGGSPLHF.